The following is a T cell receptor beta chain sequence with its context. Its specificity is unknown. The data originate from a study of neoadjuvant nivolumab and ipilimumab in lung cancer. Germline CDR1 is LNHNV and CDR2 is YYDKDF (reference sequence). V lost 5 bases to trimming and J lost 6 bases, with 17 bases between them. CDR3 length equals 14 residues. Only in-frame clones appear in the TCRdb table, and some are missing; sequencing was by immunoSEQ multiplex PCR. The data show 25,000 to 35,000 clones, with roughly 90% seen just once and 2% to 2.5% held by the top ten. Study conclusions and caveats: Only two of four nivolumab-treated tumors gained richness and clonality by surgery. Resected-tumor TCR richness correlated positively with pretherapy blood richness. Resected tumors had greater TCR richness and clonality than uninvolved lung. TCR clonality did not significantly correlate with pathologic tumor regression.

The specimen was peripheral blood, collected after neoadjuvant nivolumab, alone or with ipilimumab, at or shortly before surgery. The sequence derives from an adult with non-small cell lung cancer. The gene calls are TRBV15 and TRBJ2-7; possible D gene TRBD2, 5 bases. CDR3 protein: CATSVPSVRGEQYF. DNA of the CDR3: TGTGCCACCAGCGTCCCGTCGGTCCGGGGCGAGCAGTACTTC.